This TCR beta chain originates from a study of high-grade serous ovarian cancer treatment subgroups. Across the study: Mean per sample: about 14,000 reads, 6,500 to 9,000 unique TCR beta rearrangements. General study findings and limits: Without spatial data, bulk sequencing limits insight into HGSC tumor diversity. Repertoire analysis covered CDR3 alone, not CDR1 or CDR2. TCR clonal relatedness correlated positively with neoantigen level.

Some clones are missing from TCRdb's copy, which holds only in-frame ones; the method was immunoSEQ multiplex PCR. This table holds around 6,800 clones, over 70% found once. The CDR3 totals 15 residues. The V end lost 0 bases, the J end lost 3 bases, and 10 bases lay between the germline ends. CDR1 is SGHRS and CDR2 is YFSETQ in the germline V gene. The tumor samples were collected prior to definitive surgery or chemotherapy. This clone is a singleton in its sample. Antigen: not known. This chain uses TRBV5-1 with TRBJ1-5, with D perhaps TRBD1 (6 bases). The clonotype was recovered from a human donor with high-grade serous ovarian cancer. The source material was tumor tissue. The CDR3 DNA reads as TGCGCCAGCAGCTTGGCGGGGGCGGTCAATCAGCCCCAGCATTTT. It codes for CASSLAGAVNQPQHF. The variable domain in full, with the rest retrieved from reference TRBV5-1 and TRBJ1-5, is KAGVTQTPRYLIKTRGQQVTLSCSPISGHRSVSWYQQTPGQGLQFLFEYFSETQRNKGNFPGRFSGRQFSNSRSEMNVSTLELGDSALYLCASSLAGAVNQPQHFGDGTRLSIL.